This T cell receptor (beta chain) was sequenced during a study of blood T cell repertoires in COVID-19. V was trimmed by 5 bases and J by 2 bases, leaving 15 bases between them. Germline CDR1 SGHAT, CDR2 FQNNGV. CDR3 length equals 15 residues. As handled by the study authors: Amplified reference gene primers provided the basis for estimating nucleated cell counts. Some clones are missing from TCRdb's copy, which holds only in-frame ones; the method was immunoSEQ multiplex PCR. V and J calls and clone size come straight from that table; D and trimming were deduced from the DNA. Found here are about 100,000 clones, just over 90% of them singletons; the top ten hold about 2.2%.

The chain recombines TRBV11-2 with TRBJ1-1, with D possibly matching TRBD1 (6 bases). The material sequenced was peripheral blood. The clonotype comes from a man aged 50 or older with active COVID-19. CDR3 DNA sequence: TGTGCCAGCAGCGCAACCGGGACAATCAACACTGAAGCTTTCTTT. Residues: CASSATGTINTEAFF.